This TCR beta chain was sequenced during a study of post-analysis software for immune sequencing data. Study in general: There were relapsing-remitting, secondary progressive and progressive-relapsing multiple sclerosis among the disease courses included. Points from the study as a whole: A handful of TRBV segments occurring more often in patients than controls included TRBV5-6, TRBV5-1 and TRBV20-1. Strong co-clustering by F measure was seen for same-batch samples.

This clonotype was picked up many times. Its antigen remains unidentified. V was clipped by 6 bases and J by 4 bases, with 12 bases between them. This CDR3 is 13 amino acids long. Researchers reported that TCR beta cDNA libraries carried unique molecular identifiers. Once about 0.95 to 10 million T cells were used, roughly 0.5 million cDNA molecules resulted. TCRdb passed the PCR reads through MiXCR, listing each CDR3 protein once. The sample includes more than 450,000 distinct CDR3 sequences, roughly 47% seen only once; the top ten take roughly 1.8%. The origin of this receptor is a girl under 18 with multiple sclerosis. V usage is TRBV12-3 or TRBV12-4 and J usage is TRBJ1-2; a weak D match, TRBD1 (6 bases). The sample comprised blood. The CDR3: CASSSQGPYGYTF. Here the CDR3 DNA reads TGTGCCAGCAGCTCACAGGGCCCCTATGGCTACACCTTC.